A selection of T cell receptor beta chains follows, all from one sample in a study of T cell repertoires in cytomegalovirus infection. Antigens of these TCRs are unknown. TCRdb independently ran MiXCR on the reads; one entry per CDR3 protein. This sample has about 52,000 distinct CDR3 sequences; about 19% occur once, and the top ten carry about four fifths. The sample here was CD8+ T cells from cultured PBMCs, taken from culture after CMV antigen stimulation. These receptor sequences come from a human donor in good health (CMV status not recorded). Some clones in this sample may be carry-over from other donors' samples. CDR3s include the opening cysteine and the closing phenylalanine or tryptophan. D genes are given only for firm matches. The size of a clone is reported for some rows only, either as once, few or many, or as a class for expanded clones.

D,size,J,V,CDR3,DNA
.,.,TRBJ2-1,TRBV6-6,CASSPGGITYNEQFF,TGTGCCAGCAGCCCCGGGGGAATTACCTACAATGAGCAGTTCTTC
.,few,TRBJ1-3,TRBV6-5,CASSLLPTLSGNTIYF,TGTGCCAGCAGCCTACTTCCAACCCTCTCTGGAAACACCATATATTTT
.,few,TRBJ2-7,TRBV7-2,CASSLGAYEQYF,TGTGCCAGCAGCTTAGGCGCCTACGAGCAGTACTTC
.,.,TRBJ2-3,TRBV7-2,CASSLPPNTSPRGKTQYF,TGTGCCAGCAGCCTACCCCCCAATACGTCACCACGAGGAAAGACGCAGTATTTT
.,few,TRBJ2-3,TRBV6-2/TRBV6-3,CASSYPIYRDGDTQYF,TGTGCCAGCAGTTACCCCATTTACAGGGATGGAGATACGCAGTATTTT
.,.,TRBJ1-5,TRBV28,CASKQGTGSNQPQHF,TGTGCCAGCAAACAAGGGACGGGTAGCAATCAGCCCCAGCATTTT
TRBD1,medium-sized,TRBJ2-2,TRBV6-6,CASSTQGARTGELFF,TGTGCCAGCAGCACACAGGGGGCGAGGACCGGGGAGCTGTTTTTT
.,.,TRBJ2-1,TRBV6-6,CASSGGGVGHNEQFF,TGTGCCAGCAGTGGAGGGGGGGTGGGACACAATGAGCAGTTCTTC
TRBD2,.,TRBJ2-3,TRBV2,CASSEVGLAGGAFFTDTQYF,TGTGCCAGCAGTGAAGTCGGACTAGCGGGGGGGGCTTTCTTCACAGATACGCAGTATTTT
.,.,TRBJ1-5,TRBV7-8,CASSPDRSNQPQHF,TGTGCCAGCAGCCCGGACCGATCCAATCAGCCCCAGCATTTT
TRBD1,few,TRBJ2-2,TRBV5-6,CAGQGPNTGELFF,TGTGCTGGACAGGGGCCGAACACCGGGGAGCTGTTTTTT
.,.,TRBJ1-5,TRBV12-3/TRBV12-4,CASGPGGDHQPQHF,TGTGCCAGCGGCCCCGGAGGGGATCATCAGCCCCAGCATTTT
TRBD1,.,TRBJ2-5,TRBV6-6,CASSRDRGRGETQYF,TGTGCCAGCAGCCGCGACAGGGGGCGCGGGGAGACCCAGTACTTC
TRBD1,.,TRBJ1-2,TRBV7-3,CASSRGQGMGGYTF,TGTGCCAGCAGCCGCGGACAGGGGATGGGAGGCTACACCTTC
.,few,TRBJ2-7,TRBV7-6,CASSLGQVSYEQYF,TGTGCCAGCAGCTTAGGGCAGGTCAGCTACGAGCAGTACTTC
.,few,TRBJ1-1,TRBV10-3,CASGGDATEAFF,TGTGCCTCGGGAGGGGACGCCACTGAAGCTTTCTTT
.,few,TRBJ2-2,TRBV29-1,CSVEVGGPPTGELFF,TGCAGCGTTGAAGTCGGGGGGCCCCCCACCGGGGAGCTGTTTTTT
.,.,TRBJ1-1,TRBV12-3/TRBV12-4,CASSPRIYTEAFF,TGTGCCAGCAGTCCCCGAATCTACACTGAAGCTTTCTTT
.,.,TRBJ2-5,TRBV9,CASSVPDSQETQYF,TGTGCCAGCAGCGTACCGGACAGCCAAGAGACCCAGTACTTC
.,.,TRBJ2-7,TRBV7-8,CTSRVEYADEQYF,TGTACCAGCAGGGTAGAATACGCCGACGAGCAGTACTTC
.,.,TRBJ2-7,TRBV27,CASSFHTGYEQYF,TGTGCCAGCAGTTTCCATACAGGCTACGAGCAGTACTTC
.,.,TRBJ2-1,TRBV7-6,CASSLRGGGNEQFF,TGTGCCAGCAGCTTACGAGGGGGGGGCAATGAGCAGTTCTTC
.,.,TRBJ1-1,TRBV12-5,CASGLLPNTEAFF,TGTGCTAGTGGTTTGTTGCCGAACACTGAAGCTTTCTTT
.,.,TRBJ2-1,TRBV6-5,CASSYGRGLSYNEQFF,TGTGCCAGCAGTTACGGTCGGGGGCTCTCCTACAATGAGCAGTTCTTC
.,few,TRBJ2-7,TRBV7-6,CASSFRQTYEQYF,TGTGCCAGCAGCTTTCGACAGACCTACGAGCAGTACTTC
.,few,TRBJ1-5,TRBV6-1,CASSSGDIKPQHF,TGTGCCAGCAGTTCGGGGGACATTAAGCCCCAGCATTTT
.,few,TRBJ1-1,TRBV6-2/TRBV6-3,CASSYSITDIPTPNTEAFF,TGTGCCAGCAGTTACTCGATTACCGATATCCCCACCCCGAACACTGAAGCTTTCTTT
.,few,TRBJ2-1,TRBV7-8,CASSLEGREQFF,TGTGCCAGCAGCTTAGAGGGGCGAGAGCAGTTCTTC
TRBD2,.,TRBJ2-3,TRBV7-2,CASSYGTSRTDTQYF,TGTGCCAGCAGCTACGGGACTAGCAGGACAGATACGCAGTATTTT
TRBD1,.,TRBJ1-1,TRBV27,CASQRGGQNTEAFF,TGTGCCTCCCAAAGAGGGGGCCAGAACACTGAAGCTTTCTTT
TRBD1,.,TRBJ1-1,TRBV25-1,CASSGTGGPIEAFF,TGTGCCAGCAGTGGCACAGGGGGACCCATTGAAGCTTTCTTT
TRBD1,many,TRBJ2-5,TRBV7-9,CASSWETGTPRETQYF,TGTGCCAGCAGCTGGGAGACAGGGACACCGCGGGAGACCCAGTACTTC
TRBD1,.,TRBJ1-2,TRBV29-1,CSVGTGQGENYGYTF,TGCAGCGTGGGAACGGGACAGGGTGAAAACTATGGCTACACCTTC
.,many,TRBJ1-1,TRBV27,CASSLSGAGNTEAFF,TGTGCCAGCAGTTTATCCGGGGCGGGAAACACTGAAGCTTTCTTT
.,.,TRBJ1-2,TRBV27,CASSSAPGGGYTF,TGTGCCAGCAGTTCCGCCCCGGGGGGAGGCTACACCTTC
TRBD2,few,TRBJ2-3,TRBV5-6,CASLLTGRGLAGDTQYF,TGTGCCAGCCTTCTTACCGGGAGGGGACTAGCGGGGGATACGCAGTATTTT
TRBD1,few,TRBJ1-2,TRBV7-9,CASSRRGPYGYTF,TGTGCCAGCAGCCGGAGGGGGCCCTATGGCTACACCTTC
TRBD1,.,TRBJ2-7,TRBV30,CAWRAGDRSPYEQYF,TGTGCCTGGAGGGCTGGGGACAGGTCTCCCTACGAGCAGTACTTC
TRBD1,few,TRBJ2-3,TRBV7-3,CASSIRQGGTDTQYF,TGTGCCAGCAGCATCCGACAGGGTGGCACAGATACGCAGTATTTT
.,few,TRBJ2-3,TRBV7-8,CASSKRDKITDTQYF,TGTGCCAGCAGCAAGCGGGACAAGATCACAGATACGCAGTATTTT
TRBD1,.,TRBJ2-2,TRBV4-3,CASSPGTDFTGELFF,TGCGCCAGCAGCCCTGGGACAGACTTCACCGGGGAGCTGTTTTTT
TRBD2,.,TRBJ2-3,TRBV6-2/TRBV6-3,CASSGLAGEDTQYF,TGTGCCAGCAGTGGACTAGCGGGAGAAGATACGCAGTATTTT
.,few,TRBJ2-5,TRBV7-9,CAGEDSGETQYF,TGTGCCGGGGAGGACAGCGGAGAGACCCAGTACTTC
TRBD1,.,TRBJ2-7,TRBV4-1,CASSQGLGTAYEQYF,TGCGCCAGCAGCCAAGGGTTAGGGACAGCGTACGAGCAGTACTTC
.,few,TRBJ2-7,TRBV6-1,CASSDPVGGFYEQYF,TGTGCCAGCAGTGACCCGGTCGGAGGGTTTTACGAGCAGTACTTC
TRBD2,few,TRBJ2-5,TRBV7-6,CASSLSRGGREETQYF,TGTGCCAGCAGCCTGTCCCGGGGGGGCCGGGAAGAGACCCAGTACTTC
.,.,TRBJ2-3,TRBV5-6,CASSFQQGRVATDTQYF,TGTGCCAGCAGCTTCCAACAGGGACGCGTGGCCACAGATACGCAGTATTTT
.,few,TRBJ1-4,TRBV4-2,CASSQEGVRSAANEKLFF,TGTGCCAGCAGCCAAGAAGGAGTCAGAAGTGCCGCTAATGAAAAACTGTTTTTT
.,.,TRBJ2-7,TRBV11-1,CASSSDRLVYEQYF,TGTGCCAGCAGCTCCGACCGGCTGGTCTACGAGCAGTACTTC
TRBD1,.,TRBJ2-5,TRBV4-3,CASSQGLGQGEGGLQETQYF,TGCGCCAGCAGCCAAGGTCTGGGGCAGGGGGAAGGGGGCCTCCAAGAGACCCAGTACTTC
TRBD2,.,TRBJ2-1,TRBV12-3/TRBV12-4,CATRGGIDEQFF,TGTGCCACCCGCGGGGGGATCGATGAGCAGTTCTTC
.,few,TRBJ2-1,TRBV14,CASSQGITLGRAYNEQFF,TGTGCCAGCAGCCAAGGGATTACTTTAGGAAGGGCTTACAATGAGCAGTTCTTC
.,few,TRBJ2-3,TRBV7-2,CASSPAGPLEYF,TGTGCCAGCAGCCCAGCCGGGCCCCTCGAGTATTTT
TRBD1,.,TRBJ1-4,TRBV7-9,CASTDSGTGGKKLLF,TGTGCCAGCACCGACAGCGGGACAGGGGGCAAAAAACTGCTTTTT
.,.,TRBJ2-7,TRBV6-5,CASSYGLGPYEQYF,TGTGCCAGCAGTTACGGTTTGGGGCCCTACGAGCAGTACTTC
.,.,TRBJ1-5,TRBV5-6,CASSLAGSFNQPQHF,TGTGCCAGCAGCTTGGCAGGCAGCTTCAATCAGCCCCAGCATTTT
TRBD1,.,TRBJ2-7,TRBV5-5,CASSLQGVYEQYF,TGTGCCAGCAGCTTGCAGGGGGTCTACGAGCAGTACTTC